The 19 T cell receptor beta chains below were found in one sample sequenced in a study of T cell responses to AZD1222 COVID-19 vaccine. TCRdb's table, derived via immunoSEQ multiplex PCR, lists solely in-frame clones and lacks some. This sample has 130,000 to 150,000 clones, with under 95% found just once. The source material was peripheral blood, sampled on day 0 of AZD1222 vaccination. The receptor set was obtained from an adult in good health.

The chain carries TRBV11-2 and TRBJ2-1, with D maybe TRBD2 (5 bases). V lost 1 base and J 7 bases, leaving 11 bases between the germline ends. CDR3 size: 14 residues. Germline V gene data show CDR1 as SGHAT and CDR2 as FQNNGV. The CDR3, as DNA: TGTGCCAGCAGCTTAGTGAGGGTGGGGAATGAGCAGTTCTTC. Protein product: CASSLVRVGNEQFF.

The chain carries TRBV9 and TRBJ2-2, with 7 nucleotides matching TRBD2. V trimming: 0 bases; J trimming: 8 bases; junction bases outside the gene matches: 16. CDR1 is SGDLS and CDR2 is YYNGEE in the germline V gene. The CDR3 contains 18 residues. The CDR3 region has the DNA TGTGCCAGCAGCGTAGGATCTGGTTTGGGGACTACGATGGGGGAGCTGTTTTTT. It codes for CASSVGSGLGTTMGELFF. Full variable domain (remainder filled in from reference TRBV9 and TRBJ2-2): DSGVTQTPKHLITATGQRVTLRCSPRSGDLSVYWYQQSLDQGLQFLIQYYNGEERAKGNILERFSAQQFPDLHSELNLSSLELGDSALYFCASSVGSGLGTTMGELFFGEGSRLTVL.

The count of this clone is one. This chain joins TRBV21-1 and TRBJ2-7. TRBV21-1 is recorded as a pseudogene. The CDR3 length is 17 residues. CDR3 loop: CASSKVWDPPRSYEQYF. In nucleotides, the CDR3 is TGTGCCAGCAGCAAAGTTTGGGATCCTCCCCGCTCCTACGAGCAGTACTTC.

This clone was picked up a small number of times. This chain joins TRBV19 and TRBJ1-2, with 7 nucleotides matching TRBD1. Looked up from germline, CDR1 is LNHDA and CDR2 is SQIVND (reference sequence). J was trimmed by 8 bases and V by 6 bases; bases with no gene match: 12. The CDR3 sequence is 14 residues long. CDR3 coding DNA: TGTGCCAGTAGACATCTCCTGACAGGGTTAGGCTACACCTTC. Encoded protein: CASRHLLTGLGYTF.

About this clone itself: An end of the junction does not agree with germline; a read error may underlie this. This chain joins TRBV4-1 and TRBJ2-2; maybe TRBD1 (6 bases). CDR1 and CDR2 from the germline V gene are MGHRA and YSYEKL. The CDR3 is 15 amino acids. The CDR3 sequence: CASRQQGTNTGELFF. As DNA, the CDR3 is TGCGCCAGCCGCCAACAGGGCACGAACACCGGGGAGCTGTTTTTT.

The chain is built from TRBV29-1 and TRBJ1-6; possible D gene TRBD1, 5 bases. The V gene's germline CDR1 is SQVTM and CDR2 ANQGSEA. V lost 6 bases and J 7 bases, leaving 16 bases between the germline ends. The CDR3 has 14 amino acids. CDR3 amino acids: CSVLLTADNSPLHF. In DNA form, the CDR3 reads TGCAGCGTCTTATTGACAGCAGACAATTCACCCCTCCACTTT.

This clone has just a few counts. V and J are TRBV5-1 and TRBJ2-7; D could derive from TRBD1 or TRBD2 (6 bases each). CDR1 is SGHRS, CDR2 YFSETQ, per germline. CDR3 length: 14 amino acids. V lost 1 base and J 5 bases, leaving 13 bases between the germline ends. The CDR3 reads CASSLYWGAHEQYF. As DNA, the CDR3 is TGCGCCAGCAGCTTGTATTGGGGGGCCCACGAGCAGTACTTC.

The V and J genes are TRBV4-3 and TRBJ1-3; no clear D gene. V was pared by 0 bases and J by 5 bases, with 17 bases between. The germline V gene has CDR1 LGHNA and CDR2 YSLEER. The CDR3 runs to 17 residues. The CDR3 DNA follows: TGCGCCAGCAGCCAAGATCTGGCTCTTCTTGGGCGAAACACCATATATTTT. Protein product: CASSQDLALLGRNTIYF.

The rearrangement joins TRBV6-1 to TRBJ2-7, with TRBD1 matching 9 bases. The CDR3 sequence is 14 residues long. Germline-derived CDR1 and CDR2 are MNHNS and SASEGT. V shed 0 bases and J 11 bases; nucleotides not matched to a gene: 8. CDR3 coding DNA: TGTGCCAGCAGTGAAGCGGGACAGGGTTCCCTGAAGTACTTC. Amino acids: CASSEAGQGSLKYF.

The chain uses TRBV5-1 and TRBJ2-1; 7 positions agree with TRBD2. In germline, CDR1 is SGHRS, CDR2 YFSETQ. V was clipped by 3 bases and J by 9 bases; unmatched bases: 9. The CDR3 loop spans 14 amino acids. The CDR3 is CASSWGGPLGEQFF. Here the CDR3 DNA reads TGCGCCAGCAGCTGGGGAGGGCCCCTCGGTGAGCAGTTCTTC.

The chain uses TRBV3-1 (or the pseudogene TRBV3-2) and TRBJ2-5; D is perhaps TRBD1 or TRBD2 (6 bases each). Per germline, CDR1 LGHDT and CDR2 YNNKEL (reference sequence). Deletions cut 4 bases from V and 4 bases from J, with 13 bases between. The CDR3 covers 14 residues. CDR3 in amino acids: CASSPTGGPETQYF. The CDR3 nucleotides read TGTGCCAGCAGCCCTACCGGGGGCCCAGAGACCCAGTACTTC.

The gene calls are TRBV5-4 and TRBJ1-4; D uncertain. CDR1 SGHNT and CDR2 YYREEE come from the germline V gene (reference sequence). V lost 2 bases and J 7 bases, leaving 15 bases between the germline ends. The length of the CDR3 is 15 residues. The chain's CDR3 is CASSLKTAVGEKLFF. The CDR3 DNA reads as TGTGCCAGCAGCTTAAAGACTGCTGTTGGTGAAAAACTGTTTTTT.

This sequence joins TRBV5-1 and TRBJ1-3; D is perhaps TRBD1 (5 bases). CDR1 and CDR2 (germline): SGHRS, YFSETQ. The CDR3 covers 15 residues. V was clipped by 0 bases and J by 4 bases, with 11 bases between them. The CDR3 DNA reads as TGCGCCAGCAGCTTGGCGGGGCTTGAAGGAAACACCATATATTTT. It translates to CASSLAGLEGNTIYF.

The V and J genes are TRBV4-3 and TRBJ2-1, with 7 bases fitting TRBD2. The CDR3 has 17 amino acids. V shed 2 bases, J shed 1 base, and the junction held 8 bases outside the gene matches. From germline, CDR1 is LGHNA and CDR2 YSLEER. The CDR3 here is CASSQLTSATSYNEQFF. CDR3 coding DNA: TGCGCCAGCAGCCAATTAACTAGCGCGACGTCCTACAATGAGCAGTTCTTC.

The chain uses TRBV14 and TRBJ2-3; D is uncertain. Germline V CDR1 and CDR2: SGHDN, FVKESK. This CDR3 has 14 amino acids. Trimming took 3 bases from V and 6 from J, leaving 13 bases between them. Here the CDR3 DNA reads TGTGCCAGCAGCCACACGACAAGCAAGGATACGCAGTATTTT. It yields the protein CASSHTTSKDTQYF.

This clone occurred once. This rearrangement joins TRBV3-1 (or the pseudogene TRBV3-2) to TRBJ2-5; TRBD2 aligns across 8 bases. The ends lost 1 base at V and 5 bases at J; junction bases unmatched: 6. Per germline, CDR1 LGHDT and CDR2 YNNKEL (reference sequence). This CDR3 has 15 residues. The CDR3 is CASSQARAGVETQYF. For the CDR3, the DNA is TGTGCCAGCAGCCAAGCCAGAGCGGGAGTGGAGACCCAGTACTTC.

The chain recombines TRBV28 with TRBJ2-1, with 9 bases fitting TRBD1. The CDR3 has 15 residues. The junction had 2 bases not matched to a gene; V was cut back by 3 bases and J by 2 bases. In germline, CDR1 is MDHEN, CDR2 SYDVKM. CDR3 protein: CASSFWDRAYNEQFF. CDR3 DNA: TGTGCCAGCAGTTTTTGGGACAGGGCCTACAATGAGCAGTTCTTC.

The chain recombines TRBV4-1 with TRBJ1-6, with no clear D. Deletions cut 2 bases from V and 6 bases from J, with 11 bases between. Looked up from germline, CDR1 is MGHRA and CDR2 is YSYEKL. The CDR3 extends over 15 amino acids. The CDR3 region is CASSQSGRLNSPLHF. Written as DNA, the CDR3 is TGCGCCAGCAGCCAATCCGGGCGGCTTAATTCACCCCTCCACTTT.

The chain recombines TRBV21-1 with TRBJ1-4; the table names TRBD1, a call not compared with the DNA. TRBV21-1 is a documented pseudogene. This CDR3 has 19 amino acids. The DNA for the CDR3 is TGTGCCAGCAGCTTAAAGGCGGCAGGGGACCTCCTCCCTAATGAAAAACTGTTTTTT. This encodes CASSLKAAGDLLPNEKLFF.